A selection of T cell receptor beta chains follows, all from one sample in a study of blood T cell repertoires in COVID-19. Sequencing was performed with immunoSEQ multiplex PCR; in TCRdb, only in-frame clones are kept and a portion is missing. Among about 220,000 clones, roughly 84% were seen once, and the ten largest hold 2% to 2.5%. Specimen: peripheral blood. The source of these receptors is a man between 40 and 49 years old who had recovered from COVID-19. The CDR3 runs from the conserved cysteine through the conserved F or W. D genes are given only for firm matches. A clone size is listed for some rows: how often the clone was seen (once, few, many), or a class if it is expanded.

D gene | J gene | clone size | V gene | CDR3 length | CDR3 DNA | CDR3 protein
TRBD2 | TRBJ2-3 | NA | TRBV6-5 | 15 | TGTGCCAGCAGTTACGTAGCGGGGCCCACAGATACGCAGTATTTT | CASSYVAGPTDTQYF
NA | TRBJ1-4 | once | TRBV7-9 | 18 | TGTGCCAGCAGCTTAGCGTTTGGCCCGTCCCCTACTAATGAAAAACTGTTTTTT | CASSLAFGPSPTNEKLFF
NA | TRBJ1-2 | few | TRBV19 | 14 | TGTGCCAGTAGTATACGGGTAGCTAACTATGGCTACACCTTC | CASSIRVANYGYTF
NA | TRBJ2-7 | NA | TRBV27 | 13 | TGTGCCAGCAGTTGGCAAATGGCGGGAGAGCAGTACTTC | CASSWQMAGEQYF
TRBD1 | TRBJ1-1 | NA | TRBV14 | 18 | TGTGCCAGCAGCCCAATCTCCGGGACAGCGGCAATGAACACTGAAGCTTTCTTT | CASSPISGTAAMNTEAFF
NA | TRBJ1-2 | NA | TRBV7-2 | 15 | TGTGCCAGCAGCTTAGACAGGGAGATAGTCCATGGCTACACCTTC | CASSLDREIVHGYTF
TRBD1 | TRBJ1-2 | NA | TRBV6-1 | 14 | TGTGCCAGCAGCCCGGGACAGGTCATCTATGGCTACACCTTC | CASSPGQVIYGYTF
NA | TRBJ1-2 | NA | TRBV5-6 | 14 | TGTGCCAGCACCACGGGACACCCAAACTATGGCTACACCTTC | CASTTGHPNYGYTF
NA | TRBJ2-5 | NA | TRBV7-8 | 15 | TGTGCCAGCAACCCCGCGGTGGGGGGCCAAGAGACCCAGTACTTC | CASNPAVGGQETQYF
NA | TRBJ2-2 | few | TRBV3-1/TRBV3-2 | 14 | TGTGCCAGCAGCCAATCGGTCCAGGGGAGGGAGCTGTTTTTT | CASSQSVQGRELFF
TRBD1 | TRBJ1-2 | NA | TRBV27 | 14 | TGTGCCAGCAGTGCGGACAGGGGGGTTTATGGCTACACCTTC | CASSADRGVYGYTF
NA | TRBJ2-7 | NA | TRBV5-1 | 14 | TGCGCCAGCAGCCACCCCGGGGGGCCCTACGAGCAGTACTTC | CASSHPGGPYEQYF
NA | TRBJ1-1 | NA | TRBV10-3 | 15 | TGTGCCATCAGTGAGTCCCCGGCGGATAACACTGAAGCTTTCTTT | CAISESPADNTEAFF
NA | TRBJ2-3 | once | TRBV21-1 | 16 | TGTGCCAGCATCCCATTAGCGGGAGGGGAGACAGATACGCAGTATTTT | CASIPLAGGETDTQYF
NA | TRBJ2-7 | NA | TRBV11-2 | 14 | TGTGCCAGCAGCTTAGAGGGGGAGGCCTACGAGCAGTACTTC | CASSLEGEAYEQYF
NA | TRBJ2-5 | NA | TRBV5-1 | 13 | TGCGCCAGCAGCTTGCCGCGGTGGGAGACCCAGTACTTC | CASSLPRWETQYF
NA | TRBJ1-2 | NA | TRBV19 | 15 | TGTGCCAGTAGCCGTGCCCCAGGGCTCGGGCATGGCTACACCTTC | CASSRAPGLGHGYTF
TRBD1 | TRBJ1-4 | few | TRBV3-1/TRBV3-2 | 14 | TGTGCCAGCAGTCGCGCGCAGGGGGCTGAAAAACTGTTTTTT | CASSRAQGAEKLFF
TRBD2 | TRBJ2-3 | once | TRBV5-1 | 14 | TGCGCCAGCAGCCGGACTAGCGGCACAGATACGCAGTATTTT | CASSRTSGTDTQYF
NA | TRBJ1-1 | few | TRBV18 | 15 | TGTGCCAGCTCACCGCCCGGGGGTTTGGGCACTGAAGCTTTCTTT | CASSPPGGLGTEAFF
TRBD2 | TRBJ2-1 | NA | TRBV6-5 | 14 | TGTGCCACCAAGGGACTAGCGGGAGAGGGGGAGCAGTTCTTC | CATKGLAGEGEQFF
NA | TRBJ1-5 | NA | TRBV4-3 | 13 | TGCGCCAGCAGCCAAGATACTCTTCAGCCCCAGCATTTT | CASSQDTLQPQHF
NA | TRBJ1-5 | NA | TRBV2 | 13 | TGTGCCAGCAGTATACAGCACAATCAGCCCCAGCATTTT | CASSIQHNQPQHF
TRBD2 | TRBJ2-5 | few | TRBV7-2 | 14 | TGTGCCAGCAGCCTTGGACTAGCGGGGGGGCGGGCGGACTTC | CASSLGLAGGRADF
TRBD1 | TRBJ2-2 | NA | TRBV7-6 | 15 | TGTGCCAGCAGCCAAAGACAGGGCGAGACCGGGGAGCTGTTTTTT | CASSQRQGETGELFF
TRBD2 | TRBJ2-5 | NA | TRBV6-2/TRBV6-3 | 15 | TGTGCCAGCAGTTACAGGCGGGGGGCCTCGGAGACCCAGTACTTC | CASSYRRGASETQYF
NA | TRBJ1-1 | NA | TRBV6-2/TRBV6-3 | 13 | TGTGCCAGCAGTTACCTTTCCAACACTGAAGCTTTCTTT | CASSYLSNTEAFF
NA | TRBJ2-3 | NA | TRBV10-3 | 15 | TGTGCCATCAGGGCGTCCGGAGTAAGCACAGATACGCAGTATTTT | CAIRASGVSTDTQYF
TRBD1 | TRBJ1-2 | NA | TRBV19 | 14 | TGTGCCAGTCAAACAGGGGGGGCTAACTATGGCTACACCTTC | CASQTGGANYGYTF
TRBD2 | TRBJ2-3 | few | TRBV5-4 | 19 | TGTGCCAGCAGCGCGAGACTAGCGGGGGGCCCTCTGGGCACAGATACGCAGTATTTT | CASSARLAGGPLGTDTQYF
NA | TRBJ2-6 | NA | TRBV7-2 | 13 | TGTGCCAGCAGCCAGTCCGGGGCCAACGTCCTGACTTTC | CASSQSGANVLTF
NA | TRBJ2-7 | NA | TRBV6-5 | 11 | TGTGCCAGCAGTACGGAGTATCGGCAGTACTTC | CASSTEYRQYF
NA | TRBJ2-7 | NA | TRBV6-6 | 14 | TGTGCCAGCAGTTACGAGGGGGTCACCTACGAGCAGTACTTC | CASSYEGVTYEQYF
TRBD2 | TRBJ2-3 | NA | TRBV6-5 | 16 | TGTGCCAGCAGTTACTCGTCCGGGGGGGGTACAGATACGCAGTATTTT | CASSYSSGGGTDTQYF
NA | TRBJ2-6 | NA | TRBV9 | 14 | TGTGCCAGCAGCGTAGCTTCCGGGGCCAACGTCCTGACTTTC | CASSVASGANVLTF
NA | TRBJ2-5 | NA | TRBV5-1 | 14 | TGCGCCAGCAGCTTACAGGGAGGGTCAGAGACCCAGTACTTC | CASSLQGGSETQYF
NA | TRBJ2-5 | NA | TRBV15 | 12 | TGTGCCACCGCCGCGGCCCAAGAGACCCAGTACTTC | CATAAAQETQYF
NA | TRBJ1-2 | NA | TRBV27 | 17 | TGTGCCAGCAGTAGATTGTTCTCCGGGGGGCCCAACTATGGCTACACCTTC | CASSRLFSGGPNYGYTF
TRBD1 | TRBJ2-7 | NA | TRBV5-1 | 14 | TGCGCCAGCAGCGGACAGGGGGGTGTTGGCGAGCAGTACTTC | CASSGQGGVGEQYF
TRBD2 | TRBJ2-1 | NA | TRBV7-9 | 18 | TGTGCCAGCAGCAGTGAAGGTAGCGGGAGGTTTTCCTACAATGAGCAGTTCTTC | CASSSEGSGRFSYNEQFF
TRBD1 | TRBJ1-4 | NA | TRBV5-5 | 16 | TGTGCCAGCAGCCCGCCCTCAGGGGGTGGTGGTGAAAAACTGTTTTTT | CASSPPSGGGGEKLFF
NA | TRBJ2-1 | NA | TRBV19 | 15 | TGTGCCAGTAGTCCGTACGGGGTTTCATACAATGAGCAGTTCTTC | CASSPYGVSYNEQFF
NA | TRBJ2-5 | NA | TRBV10-3 | 13 | TGTGCCATTGCCGACTACTCCCAAGAGACCCAGTACTTC | CAIADYSQETQYF
TRBD2 | TRBJ2-3 | NA | TRBV20-1 | 14 | TGCAGTGCTAGTGCGGGGGGATTCACAGATACGCAGTATTTT | CSASAGGFTDTQYF
TRBD1 | TRBJ1-1 | NA | TRBV18 | 17 | TGTGCCAGCTCACCTCTCACCGCCGGGACAGGGAGCACTGAAGCTTTCTTT | CASSPLTAGTGSTEAFF
NA | TRBJ2-1 | NA | TRBV7-2 | 13 | TGTGCCAGCAGTTCCGCGGGTTTCCAAGAGCAGTTCTTC | CASSSAGFQEQFF
NA | TRBJ1-1 | NA | TRBV5-1 | 13 | TGCGCCAGCAGCTTTACAACCAACACTGAAGCTTTCTTT | CASSFTTNTEAFF
NA | TRBJ2-5 | NA | TRBV6-5 | 12 | TGTGCCAGCAGCTCCAACTCGGAGACCCAGTACTTC | CASSSNSETQYF
TRBD2 | TRBJ2-7 | few | TRBV3-1/TRBV3-2 | 14 | TGTGCCAGCAGCCAAACTAGCGGGAGTCGCGAGCAGTACTTC | CASSQTSGSREQYF
NA | TRBJ2-7 | many | TRBV6-2/TRBV6-3 | 12 | TGTGCCAGCAGACCTGGACTCTACGAGCAGTACTTC | CASRPGLYEQYF
TRBD1 | TRBJ2-1 | NA | TRBV11-2 | 17 | TGTGCCAGCAGCTTAGATCAGGTCAGGGGGCCCGAAAATGAGCAGTTCTTC | CASSLDQVRGPENEQFF